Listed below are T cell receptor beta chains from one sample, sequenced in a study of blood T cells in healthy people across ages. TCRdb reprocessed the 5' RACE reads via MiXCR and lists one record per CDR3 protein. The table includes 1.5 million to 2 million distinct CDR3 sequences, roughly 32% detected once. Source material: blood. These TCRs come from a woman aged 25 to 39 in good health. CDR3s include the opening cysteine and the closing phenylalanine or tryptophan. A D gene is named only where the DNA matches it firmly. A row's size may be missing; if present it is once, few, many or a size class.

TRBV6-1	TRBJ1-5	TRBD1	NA	TGTGCCAGCAGTGAGGGGACAGGGGCCAATCAGCCCCAGCATTTT	CASSEGTGANQPQHF
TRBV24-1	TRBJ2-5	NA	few	TGTGCCACCAGTGAGGCCTCCGAGACCCAGTACTTC	CATSEASETQYF
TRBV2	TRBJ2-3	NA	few	TGTGCCAGCAGTCCTACCCCGGGACCCAGCACAGATACGCAGTATTTT	CASSPTPGPSTDTQYF
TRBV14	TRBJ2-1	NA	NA	TGTGCCAGCAGCTCCCAGCTCTACAATGAGCAGTTCTTC	CASSSQLYNEQFF
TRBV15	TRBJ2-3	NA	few	TGTGCCACCAGCAGAGATCCCCAGGGGAGCACAGATACGCAGTATTTT	CATSRDPQGSTDTQYF
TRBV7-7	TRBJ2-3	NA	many	TGTGCCAGCAGCTTAGATTTCACAGATACGCAGTATTTT	CASSLDFTDTQYF
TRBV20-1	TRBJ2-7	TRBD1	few	TGCAGTGCTAGAGACGGTGGGACAGGGGGTTACGAGCAGTACTTC	CSARDGGTGGYEQYF
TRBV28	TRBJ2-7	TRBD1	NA	TGTGCCAGCCATGAGGGGGCGAAAGAGCAGTACTTC	CASHEGAKEQYF
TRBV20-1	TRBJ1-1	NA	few	TGCAGTGCCTATCAATCCCGGGGGGCTTTCTTT	CSAYQSRGAFF
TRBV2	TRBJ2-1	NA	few	TGTGCCACCTCCCCCGTCGCGGGGAATGAGCAGTTCTTC	CATSPVAGNEQFF
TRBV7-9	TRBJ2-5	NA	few	TGTGCCAGCAGCTACCGGGACCTCCGTTTGGAGACCCAGTACTTC	CASSYRDLRLETQYF
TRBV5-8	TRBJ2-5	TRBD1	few	TGTGCCAGCAGCTTGGGGGTCACAGGGGCGGAGACCCAGTACTTC	CASSLGVTGAETQYF
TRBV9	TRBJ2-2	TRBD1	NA	TGTGCCAGCAACTACAGGGGATTTGACGGGGAGCTGTTTTTT	CASNYRGFDGELFF
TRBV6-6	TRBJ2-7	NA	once	TGTGCCAGCAGCCCAACTACAGATTACGAGCGGTACTTC	CASSPTTDYERYF
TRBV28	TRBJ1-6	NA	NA	TGTGCCAGCAATTTCCTGGTAGGGGCTGATTCACCCCTCCACTTT	CASNFLVGADSPLHF
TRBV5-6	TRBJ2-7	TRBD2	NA	TGTGCCAGCAGCTTGGCCGCTAGCGGGAGTTTCGAGCAGTACTTC	CASSLAASGSFEQYF
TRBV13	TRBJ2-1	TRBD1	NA	TGTGCCAGCAGCTTCAGGGGGCTGATCTACAATGAGCAGTTCTTC	CASSFRGLIYNEQFF
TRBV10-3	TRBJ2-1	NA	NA	TGTGCCATCAGATCTCCCGATCCAGATGAGCAGTTCTTC	CAIRSPDPDEQFF
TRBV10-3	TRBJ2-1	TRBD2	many	TGTGCCATCAGTGGAGGACTAGCGGACAATGAGCAGTTCTTC	CAISGGLADNEQFF
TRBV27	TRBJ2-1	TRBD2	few	TGTGCCAGCAGCAACCTAGCGGGAGGTTGGGAGCAGTTCTTC	CASSNLAGGWEQFF
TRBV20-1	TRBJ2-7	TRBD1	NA	TGCAGTGCTAGGAACAGACAGGGGCTTTACGAGCAGTACTTC	CSARNRQGLYEQYF
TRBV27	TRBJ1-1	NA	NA	TGTGCCAGCAGCTTCGGGGGGTTGAGCACTGAAGCTTTCTTT	CASSFGGLSTEAFF
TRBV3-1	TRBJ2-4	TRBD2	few	TGTGCCAGCAGCCTCCGGACTAGACGGGGAAACATTCAGTACTTC	CASSLRTRRGNIQYF
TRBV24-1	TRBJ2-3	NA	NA	TGTGCCACCAGTGTTCCGGCAGATACGCGGTATTTT	CATSVPADTRYF
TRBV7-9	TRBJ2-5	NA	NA	TGTGCCAGCAGCTTAGCGCTGGGCGGCTCTAAAAAAGAGACCCAGTACTTC	CASSLALGGSKKETQYF
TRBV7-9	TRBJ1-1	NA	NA	TGTGCCAGCGGGGGGCTTACTCCCAGCATAGCTTTCTTT	CASGGLTPSIAFF
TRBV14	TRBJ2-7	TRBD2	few	TGTGCCAGCAGTCCCTTGAAAGCGGGAGGGCGGGACGAGCAGTACTTC	CASSPLKAGGRDEQYF
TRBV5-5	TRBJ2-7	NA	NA	TGTGCCAGCAGCTTGGAAGGGGCGTGGTATTCTGACGAGCAGTACTTC	CASSLEGAWYSDEQYF
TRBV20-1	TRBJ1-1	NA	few	TGCAGTGCTGGGGGGGGCAGAGGACAGCTGAACACTGAAGCTTTCTTT	CSAGGGRGQLNTEAFF
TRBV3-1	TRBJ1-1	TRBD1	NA	TGTGCCAGCAGCCGGGACAGTCTGGCATTGAACACTGAAGCTTTCTTT	CASSRDSLALNTEAFF
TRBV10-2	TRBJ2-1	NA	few	TGCGCCACCGGCATTAAAGAGCAGTTCTTC	CATGIKEQFF
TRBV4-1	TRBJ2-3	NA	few	TGCGCCAGCAGCCAAGAGTTGAATACGCAGTATTTT	CASSQELNTQYF
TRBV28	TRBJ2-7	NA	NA	TGTGCCAGCAGCTCTCGGGCAGCGGAGTCCCACGAGCAGTACTTC	CASSSRAAESHEQYF